Listed here are 2 T cell receptor beta chains from one sample, sequenced in a study of CD8+CD57+ T cells in acquired aplastic anemia. The template for TCR beta VDJ and CDR3 sequence profiling was genomic DNA. TCRdb re-called the reads through MiXCR, storing one row per CDR3 protein. The table shows about 220,000 distinct CDR3 sequences, with about a third occurring only once. Sequencing was performed on sorted CD4+, CD8+, or CD8+CD57+ T cells (not recorded which) from PBMCs. These receptors were taken from a human donor in good health, serving as a control.

In its sample, this clonotype was seen many times. The chain is built from TRBV7-6 and TRBJ2-1, with a tentative D call TRBD2 (6 bases). V lost 0 bases and J 5 bases, leaving 11 bases between the germline ends. The CDR3 runs to 15 residues. Germline values: CDR1 SGHVS, CDR2 FNYEAQ. CDR3 coding DNA: TGTGCCAGCAGCTTAGCCCCCGGGAGCCACAATGAGCAGTTCTTC. Encoded protein: CASSLAPGSHNEQFF.

The CDR3 loop reads CSARTSIGTDTQYF. The CDR3 DNA reads TGCAGTGCTCGGACTAGCATTGGGACAGATACGCAGTATTTT. The chain carries TRBV20-1 and TRBJ2-3, with 8 bases that match TRBD2. V trimming: 5 bases; J trimming: 3 bases; junction bases outside the gene matches: 7. Germline CDR1 is DFQATT and CDR2 is SNEGSKA (reference sequence). The CDR3 is 14 amino acids.